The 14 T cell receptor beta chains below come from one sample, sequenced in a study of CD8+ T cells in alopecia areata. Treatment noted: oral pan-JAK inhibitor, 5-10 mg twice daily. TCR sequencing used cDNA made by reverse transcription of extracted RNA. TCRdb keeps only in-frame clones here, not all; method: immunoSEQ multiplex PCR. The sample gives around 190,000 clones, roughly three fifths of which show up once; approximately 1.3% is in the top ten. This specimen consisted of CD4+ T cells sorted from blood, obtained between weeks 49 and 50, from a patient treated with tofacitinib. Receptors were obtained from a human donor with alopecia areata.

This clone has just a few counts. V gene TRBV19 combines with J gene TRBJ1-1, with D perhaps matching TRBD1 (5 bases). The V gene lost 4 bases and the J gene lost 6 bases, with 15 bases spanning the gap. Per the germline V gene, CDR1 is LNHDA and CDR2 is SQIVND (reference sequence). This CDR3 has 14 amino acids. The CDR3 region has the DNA TGTGCCAGTAGTAAGGCCTCTGGGGGGGCTGAAGCTTTCTTT. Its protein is CASSKASGGAEAFF.

The CDR3 region is CASSVGSGRNQPQHF. CDR3 coding DNA: TGCGCCAGCAGTGTTGGTTCAGGCCGGAATCAGCCCCAGCATTTT. The chain joins TRBV10-2 to TRBJ1-5; D ambiguous. Trimming cost V 4 bases and J 4 bases, with 14 bases left between them. Germline V gene lookup returns CDR1 WSHSY and CDR2 SAAADI. This CDR3 is built from 15 residues.

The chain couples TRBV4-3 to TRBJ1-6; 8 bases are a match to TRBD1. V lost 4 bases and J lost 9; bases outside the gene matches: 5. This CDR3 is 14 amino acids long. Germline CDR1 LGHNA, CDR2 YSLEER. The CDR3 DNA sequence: TGCGCCAGCAGCCTGGCAGGGGGCTTTTCACCCCTCCACTTT. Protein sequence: CASSLAGGFSPLHF.

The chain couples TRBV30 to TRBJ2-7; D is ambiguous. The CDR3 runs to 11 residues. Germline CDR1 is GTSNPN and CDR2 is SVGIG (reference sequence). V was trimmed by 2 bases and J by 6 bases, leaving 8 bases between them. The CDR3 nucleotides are TGTGCCTGGAGTTCAGTCGCCGAGCAGTACTTC. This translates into CAWSSVAEQYF.

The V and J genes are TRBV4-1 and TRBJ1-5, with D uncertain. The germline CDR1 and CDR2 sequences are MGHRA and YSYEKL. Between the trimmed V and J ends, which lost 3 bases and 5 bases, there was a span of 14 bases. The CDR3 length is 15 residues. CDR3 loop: CASSHVTATYQPQHF. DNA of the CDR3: TGCGCCAGCAGCCATGTAACAGCCACTTATCAGCCCCAGCATTTT.

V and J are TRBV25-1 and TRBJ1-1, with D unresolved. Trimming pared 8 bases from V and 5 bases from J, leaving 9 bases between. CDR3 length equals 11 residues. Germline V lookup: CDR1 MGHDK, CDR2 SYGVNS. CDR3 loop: CASRWGTEAFF. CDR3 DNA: TGTGCCAGCCGGTGGGGAACTGAAGCTTTCTTT.

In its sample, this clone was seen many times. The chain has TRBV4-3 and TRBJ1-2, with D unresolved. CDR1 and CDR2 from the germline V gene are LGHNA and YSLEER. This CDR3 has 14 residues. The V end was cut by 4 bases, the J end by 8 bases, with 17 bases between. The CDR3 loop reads CASSRGLINEGYTF. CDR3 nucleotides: TGCGCCAGCAGCCGAGGGCTTATTAATGAGGGCTACACCTTC.

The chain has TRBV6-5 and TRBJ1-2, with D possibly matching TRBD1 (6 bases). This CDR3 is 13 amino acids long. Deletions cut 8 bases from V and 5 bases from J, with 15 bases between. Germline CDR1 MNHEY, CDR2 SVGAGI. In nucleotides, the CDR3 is TGTGCCAGCCGCCTACAGGGCGATTATGGCTACACCTTC. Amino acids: CASRLQGDYGYTF.

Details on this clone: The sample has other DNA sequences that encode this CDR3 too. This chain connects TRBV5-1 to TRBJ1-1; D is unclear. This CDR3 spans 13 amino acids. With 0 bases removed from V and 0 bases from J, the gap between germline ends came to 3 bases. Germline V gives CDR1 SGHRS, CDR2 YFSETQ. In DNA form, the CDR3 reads TGCGCCAGCAGCTTGGGGATGAACACTGAAGCTTTCTTT. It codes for CASSLGMNTEAFF.

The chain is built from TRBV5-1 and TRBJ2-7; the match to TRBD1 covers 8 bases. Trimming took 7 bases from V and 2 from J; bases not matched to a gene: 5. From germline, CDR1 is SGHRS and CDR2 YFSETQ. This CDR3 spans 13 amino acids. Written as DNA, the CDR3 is TGCGCCAGCCGACAGGGGCCGACCTACGAGCAGTACTTC. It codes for CASRQGPTYEQYF.

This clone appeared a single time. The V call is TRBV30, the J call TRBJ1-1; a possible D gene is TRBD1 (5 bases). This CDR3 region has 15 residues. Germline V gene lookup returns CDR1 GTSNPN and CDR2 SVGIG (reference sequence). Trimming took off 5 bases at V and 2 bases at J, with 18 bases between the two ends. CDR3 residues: CAWASGHDFNTEAFF. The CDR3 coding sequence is TGTGCCTGGGCCTCCGGACACGACTTTAACACTGAAGCTTTCTTT.

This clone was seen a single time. The CDR3 DNA sequence: TGTGCCAGCATAGGACAGGGTTTTTCCTACGAGCAGTACTTC. Residues: CASIGQGFSYEQYF. V and J are TRBV28 and TRBJ2-7; 8 bases are a match to TRBD1. Germline values: CDR1 MDHEN, CDR2 SYDVKM. This CDR3 has 14 amino acids. The V gene end was trimmed by 7 bases and the J gene end by 1 base; junction bases not matched to a gene: 6.

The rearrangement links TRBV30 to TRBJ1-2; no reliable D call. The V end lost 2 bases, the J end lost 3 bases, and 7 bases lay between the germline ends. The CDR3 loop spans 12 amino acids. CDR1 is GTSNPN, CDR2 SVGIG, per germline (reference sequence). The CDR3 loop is CAWSTGDYGYTF. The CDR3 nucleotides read TGTGCCTGGAGTACGGGAGACTATGGCTACACCTTC.

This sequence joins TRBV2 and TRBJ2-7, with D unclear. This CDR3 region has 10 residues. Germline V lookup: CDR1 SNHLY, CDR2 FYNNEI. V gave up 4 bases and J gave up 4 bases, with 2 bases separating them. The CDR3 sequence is CASSAYEQYF. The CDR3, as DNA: TGTGCCAGCAGTGCTTACGAGCAGTACTTC.